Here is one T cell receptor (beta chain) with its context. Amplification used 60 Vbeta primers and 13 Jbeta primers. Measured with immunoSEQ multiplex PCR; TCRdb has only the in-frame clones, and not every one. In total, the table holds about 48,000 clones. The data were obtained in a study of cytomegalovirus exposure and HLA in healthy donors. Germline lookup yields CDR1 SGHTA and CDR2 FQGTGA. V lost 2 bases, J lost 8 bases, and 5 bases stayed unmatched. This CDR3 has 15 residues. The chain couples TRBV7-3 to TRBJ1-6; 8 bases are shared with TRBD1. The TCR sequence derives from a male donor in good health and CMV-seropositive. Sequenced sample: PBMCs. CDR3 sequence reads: CASSLGGTGYSPLHF. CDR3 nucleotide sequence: TGTGCCAGCAGCTTAGGCGGGACAGGATATTCACCCCTCCACTTT.